The 3 T cell receptor beta chains below all came from one sample that was sequenced in a study of blood T cell repertoires in COVID-19. Only in-frame clones appear in the TCRdb table, and some are missing; sequencing was by immunoSEQ multiplex PCR. The profile shows over 250,000 clones, under 90% of them singletons. The material sequenced was PBMCs or T cells enriched from blood (not recorded which). The receptors were gathered from a woman aged 55 to 70 who had recovered from COVID-19.

The chain combines TRBV3-1 (or the pseudogene TRBV3-2) with TRBJ2-7; D is possibly TRBD2 (7 bases). Trimming shortened V by 0 bases and J by 9 bases, and 18 bases separated the two germline ends. Germline lookup yields CDR1 LGHDT and CDR2 YNNKEL (reference sequence). CDR3 length: 15 amino acids. CDR3 in amino acids: CASSQDLIGGLGQYF. The CDR3 DNA reads as TGTGCCAGCAGCCAAGATCTGATCGGGGGGCTTGGGCAGTACTTC.

Details on this clone: In the same sample, other DNA sequences code for this CDR3. The chain employs TRBV7-6 and TRBJ2-7; 7 positions match TRBD2. The J segment lost 4 bases and the V segment lost 5 bases, leaving 2 bases of the junction unmatched. The CDR3 extends over 12 amino acids. CDR1 SGHVS and CDR2 FNYEAQ come from the germline V gene. In DNA, the CDR3 is TGTGCCAGCAGCCCCGGGGGGTACGAGCAGTACTTC. This codes for CASSPGGYEQYF.

In DNA form, the CDR3 reads TGCGCCAGCAGCCCAACTTTGACGGGGGATACGCAGTATTTT. As protein: CASSPTLTGDTQYF. The V and J genes are TRBV5-1 and TRBJ2-3; a possible D gene is TRBD2 (5 bases). V dropped 4 bases and J dropped 6 bases, with 15 bases sitting between them. Germline V lookup: CDR1 SGHRS, CDR2 YFSETQ. This CDR3 has 14 amino acids. Together with reference TRBV5-1 and TRBJ2-3, the CDR3 gives the full variable domain: KAGVTQTPRYLIKTRGQQVTLSCSPISGHRSVSWYQQTPGQGLQFLFEYFSETQRNKGNFPGRFSGRQFSNSRSEMNVSTLELGDSALYLCASSPTLTGDTQYFGPGTRLTVL.